The clone carrying this T cell receptor (beta chain) was observed at least ten times. From the RT-PCR reads, TCRdb called clonotypes with MiXCR, one entry per CDR3 protein. Of 25,000 to 30,000 distinct CDR3 sequences in the sample, more than 8% were seen once. This specimen belongs to a study of patients and donors after allogeneic stem cell transplantation. CDR3 size: 17 residues. The V end lost 0 bases, the J end lost 2 bases, and 11 bases lay between the germline ends. CDR1 is LGHNA, CDR2 YNFKEQ, per germline. The chain has TRBV4-2 and TRBJ2-6; no clear D gene. This TCR came from a human donor who was either an allogeneic HSCT recipient or a stem cell or donor lymphocyte infusion donor (not recorded which). It is not recorded whose cells these are; they may come from a transplant donor. The sample consisted of blood, either unsorted or a sorted T cell fraction (not recorded which). For the CDR3, the DNA is TGTGCCAGCAGCCAAGAGCTGGGTGAAGCTGGGGCCAACGTCCTGACTTTC. It specifies CASSQELGEAGANVLTF.